This T cell receptor (beta chain) came from a study of human T cells and chemical hapten exposure. TCRdb re-called the RACE reads through MiXCR, storing one row per CDR3 protein. The sample yields approximately 350,000 distinct CDR3 sequences, around 7% seen once. Trimming pared 8 bases from V and 4 bases from J, leaving 11 bases between. The CDR3 is 13 amino acids. Germline V gene lookup returns CDR1 SGHTA and CDR2 FQGTGA. Regarding time point: patch test 1, 2 weeks after DPC sensitization. Treatment indicated: therapeutic diphenylcyclopropenone sensitization with weekly scalp DPC. The chain joins TRBV7-3 to TRBJ2-2; D unclear. The sample here was whole blood, taken in connection with sensitization to the hapten diphenylcyclopropenone (DPC). The TCR comes from a woman between 18 and 29 years old with alopecia areata. Some clones in this sample may be carry-over from other donors' samples. CDR3 residues: CASCLPGTGELFF. Here the CDR3 DNA reads TGTGCCAGCTGCCTCCCCGGCACCGGGGAGCTGTTTTTT.